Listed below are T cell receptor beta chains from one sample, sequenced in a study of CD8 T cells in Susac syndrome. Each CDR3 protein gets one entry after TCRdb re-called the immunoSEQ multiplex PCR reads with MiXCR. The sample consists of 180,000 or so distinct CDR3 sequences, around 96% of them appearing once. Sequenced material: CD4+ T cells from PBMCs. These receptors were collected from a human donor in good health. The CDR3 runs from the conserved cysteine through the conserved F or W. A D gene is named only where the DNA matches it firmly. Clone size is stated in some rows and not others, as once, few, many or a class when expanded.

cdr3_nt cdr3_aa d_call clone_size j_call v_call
TGCAGTGCTACCAGGAATCCCACCGGGGAGCTGTTTTTT CSATRNPTGELFF NA NA TRBJ2-2 TRBV20-1
TGTGCCAGCAAGGGCGCGGGAAATTCACCCCTCCACTTT CASKGAGNSPLHF NA NA TRBJ1-6 TRBV6-2/TRBV6-3
TGCGCCAGCAGCGAGGACAGCGGGGCAGATACGCAGTATTTT CASSEDSGADTQYF NA NA TRBJ2-3 TRBV5-1
TGCAGTGCTAGCGGGACTAGCGGGGGGAGGTACCAAGAGACCCAGTACTTC CSASGTSGGRYQETQYF TRBD2 NA TRBJ2-5 TRBV20-1
TGCGCCAGCAGCGACGACAGGTCCGGAAACACCATATATTTT CASSDDRSGNTIYF NA NA TRBJ1-3 TRBV5-1
TGCAGTGCTAGTACGGGGGCAGATACGCAGTATTTT CSASTGADTQYF NA NA TRBJ2-3 TRBV20-1
TGTGCCAGCAGTGTATGGGCTAGCGGGGGGGATACGCAGTATTTT CASSVWASGGDTQYF TRBD2 NA TRBJ2-3 TRBV2
TGTGCCAGCAGTACCACGGGGGCGAATGGCTACACCTTC CASSTTGANGYTF NA NA TRBJ1-2 TRBV6-6
TGCAGTGCCCTTCCGGGACAGGGCGACACCGGGGAGCTGTTTTTT CSALPGQGDTGELFF TRBD1 once TRBJ2-2 TRBV20-1
TGTGCCAGCAGCCAAGACGAGGTAGGGCCCCAGCATTTT CASSQDEVGPQHF NA NA TRBJ1-5 TRBV14
TGCGCCAGCAGTCCCACAGGGCTATTCTCCTATACCGAGCAGTACTTC CASSPTGLFSYTEQYF NA NA TRBJ2-7 TRBV23-1
TGCGCCAGCAGCCCGGGGGCGGGGGAAGAGACCCAGTACTTC CASSPGAGEETQYF NA NA TRBJ2-5 TRBV5-1
TGTGCCAGCTCACCCCAAGCTTCTAACTATGGCTACACCTTC CASSPQASNYGYTF NA NA TRBJ1-2 TRBV18
TGCAGTGCGGGTGACATCCTGAACACTGAAGCTTTCTTT CSAGDILNTEAFF NA NA TRBJ1-1 TRBV20-1
TGCAGTGCTAGAGCCCCGGGACAGCTATCGGCAGATACGCAGTATTTT CSARAPGQLSADTQYF TRBD1 NA TRBJ2-3 TRBV20-1
TGTGCCAGCAGTTTAACCGGGACAAAAGAGACCCAGTACTTC CASSLTGTKETQYF NA NA TRBJ2-5 TRBV12-3/TRBV12-4
TGTGCCAGCAGTTACGTGGGGGAAGCCTACGAGCAGTACTTC CASSYVGEAYEQYF NA NA TRBJ2-7 TRBV6-6
TGCAGTGCCATCACAGGGATTCCTAATTCACCCCTCCACTTT CSAITGIPNSPLHF NA once TRBJ1-6 TRBV20-1
TGTGCCAGCAGCCGCTCCATGAACACTGAAGCTTTCTTT CASSRSMNTEAFF NA few TRBJ1-1 TRBV3-1
TGTGCCAGCAGCCAGACAGTTGGGTACGAGCAGTACTTC CASSQTVGYEQYF NA NA TRBJ2-7 TRBV3-1
TGTGCCTGGAGTCTTCCCCTGGCGTTAAACACTGAAGCTTTCTTT CAWSLPLALNTEAFF NA NA TRBJ1-1 TRBV30
TGCAGCGCCTCAGAGAGGGCAGCTTACAATGAGCAGTTCTTC CSASERAAYNEQFF NA NA TRBJ2-1 TRBV29-1
TGTGCCTGGTTCCGGGGACAGGGCTCGGATACGCAGTATTTT CAWFRGQGSDTQYF TRBD1 NA TRBJ2-3 TRBV30
TGCAGTGCTAGGGCCGGCAATCAGCCCCAGCATTTT CSARAGNQPQHF NA NA TRBJ1-5 TRBV20-1
TGTGCCTGGAGTGTACAGACAGCCACCGGGGAGCTGTTTTTT CAWSVQTATGELFF NA NA TRBJ2-2 TRBV30
TGTGCCAGCTCACCAACGAGGGGTTTACAGACCCAGTACTTC CASSPTRGLQTQYF NA NA TRBJ2-5 TRBV18
TGTGCCAGCAGCCAAGAAGCGTCCTACGAGCAGTACTTC CASSQEASYEQYF NA NA TRBJ2-7 TRBV4-2
TGTGCCTGGAAGGAGGGACATAATTCACCCCTCCACTTT CAWKEGHNSPLHF NA once TRBJ1-6 TRBV30
TGTGCCAGCAGCGTAGCCCCGGGCCGGACAGGGTCCGAGCAGTACTTC CASSVAPGRTGSEQYF TRBD1 once TRBJ2-7 TRBV9
TGTGCCAGCAGCCACGGATCGACGCAGTATTTT CASSHGSTQYF NA NA TRBJ2-3 TRBV3-1
TGTGCCAGCAGTTTATTCCTAGAAGCTAGAGAGCAGTACTTC CASSLFLEAREQYF NA NA TRBJ2-7 TRBV27
TGTGCCTGGAGTGTAAGTGAGACCCAGTACTTC CAWSVSETQYF NA NA TRBJ2-5 TRBV30
TGTGCCAGCAGCCAAGATTTAGTCCACGAGCAGTACTTC CASSQDLVHEQYF NA NA TRBJ2-7 TRBV3-1
TGTGCCAGCAGATGGGCATCGTCTGGGGCCAACGTCCTGACTTTC CASRWASSGANVLTF NA NA TRBJ2-6 TRBV12-3/TRBV12-4
TGTGCCAGCAGCTTGACAGGGGCTGGGGAGCTGTTTTTT CASSLTGAGELFF TRBD1 NA TRBJ2-2 TRBV5-4
TGTGCCAGCAGCCCCCGACTAGCGGGGGGGAATGAGCAGTTCTTC CASSPRLAGGNEQFF TRBD2 NA TRBJ2-1 TRBV12-3/TRBV12-4
TGCAGTGCTAGAGATAGTAGGTACAGTAATGGGAGAGATCAGCCCCAGCATTTT CSARDSRYSNGRDQPQHF NA NA TRBJ1-5 TRBV20-1
TGCAGCCTGCCCGGGGACAGGGGCAATCAGCCCCAGCATTTT CSLPGDRGNQPQHF TRBD1 NA TRBJ1-5 TRBV29-1
TGCAGTGCTAGAACAACACTAGCGGGGTACAATGAGCAGTTCTTC CSARTTLAGYNEQFF TRBD2 NA TRBJ2-1 TRBV20-1
TGTGCCAGCAGTCCAAATGCCAGAGGGCGAGAGACCCAGTACTTC CASSPNARGRETQYF NA NA TRBJ2-5 TRBV28
TGTGCCAGCAGCTTAGGACTGGCCCGCGAGCAGTACTTC CASSLGLAREQYF NA NA TRBJ2-7 TRBV7-9
TGCGCCAGCAGCCGAAAGGTGACTAGCGGTTCCAGTGGGCCCTACGAGCAGTACTTC CASSRKVTSGSSGPYEQYF TRBD2 NA TRBJ2-7 TRBV4-3
TGTGCCGCGGCAGGGGGCACAGATACGCAGTATTTT CAAAGGTDTQYF NA NA TRBJ2-3 TRBV7-9
TGTGCCAGCCAGGGGAATCCAACCGGGGAGCTGTTTTTT CASQGNPTGELFF NA NA TRBJ2-2 TRBV7-9
TGTGCCAGCAGTTTCCCGGGAGGGGCCCTCCACTTT CASSFPGGALHF NA NA TRBJ1-6 TRBV28
TGCAGTGCTATCGTTTTGGATACGCAGTATTTT CSAIVLDTQYF NA NA TRBJ2-3 TRBV20-1
TGTGCCAGCAAAACTACCCCAAGGGGTAATTCACCCCTCCACTTT CASKTTPRGNSPLHF NA NA TRBJ1-6 TRBV6-2/TRBV6-3
TGCAGCGTTGACGCCCTTAGGGCTAACACTGAAGCTTTCTTT CSVDALRANTEAFF NA NA TRBJ1-1 TRBV29-1
TGTGCCAGCAGTTTCTGGGGCGGCGAGCAGTACTTC CASSFWGGEQYF NA NA TRBJ2-7 TRBV28
TGTGCCAGCAGCTTGACAGGGGGCGCAGCCTACGAGCAGTACTTC CASSLTGGAAYEQYF TRBD1 NA TRBJ2-7 TRBV3-1
TGTGCCATCAGTGATTCGGGACCTTACACAGATACGCAGTATTTT CAISDSGPYTDTQYF NA NA TRBJ2-3 TRBV10-3
TGTGCCAGCAGCCAAGATGGGGGCCGGTGGCAGACCCAGTACTTC CASSQDGGRWQTQYF NA NA TRBJ2-5 TRBV3-1
TGTGCCAGCAGTGAGCAGGGTAGGGAAAAACTGTTTTTT CASSEQGREKLFF NA NA TRBJ1-4 TRBV25-1
TGTGCCAGCAGTTATCGGGGAAGCTCCTACAATGAGCAGTTCTTC CASSYRGSSYNEQFF NA NA TRBJ2-1 TRBV12-3/TRBV12-4
TGTGCCAGCAGTTCCCCCCCGAGCTCCTACGAGCAGTACTTC CASSSPPSSYEQYF NA NA TRBJ2-7 TRBV12-3/TRBV12-4
TGTGCCAGCAGCCAAGGTCTTGTGGGCTACACCTTC CASSQGLVGYTF NA NA TRBJ1-2 TRBV3-1
TGTGCCAGCAGCCAAGTGGCCAGGGGATGGAAAAACATTCAGTACTTC CASSQVARGWKNIQYF NA NA TRBJ2-4 TRBV3-1
TGTGCCAGCAGTTTAAGGGAGGCCAAAAACATTCAGTACTTC CASSLREAKNIQYF NA NA TRBJ2-4 TRBV28
TGTGCCAGCAGCCCTTATAGCACAGATACGCAGTATTTT CASSPYSTDTQYF NA NA TRBJ2-3 TRBV7-8